This T cell receptor beta chain was documented in a study of blood T cell repertoires in COVID-19. Whole-study context: Spain, Italy and the United States supplied samples that represented acute and convalescent COVID-19. Nucleic acid was either cDNA or gDNA, and it came from T cells, B-cell-depleted T cells, or PBMCs.

This CDR3 is built from 17 residues. V dropped 2 bases and J dropped 0; count of bases not matched to a gene: 9. From germline, CDR1 is SNHLY and CDR2 FYNNEI. Original methodology: Estimated nucleated cell counts came from reference gene primer amplification. Repertoires were generated with immunoSEQ multiplex PCR, while TCRdb's copy carries only in-frame clones and drops some. V, J and clone size derive from that table, while D and trimming were established from the DNA sequence. The repertoire holds fewer than 75,000 clones, with around 87% as singletons. The sequenced sample was peripheral blood. The rearrangement uses TRBV2 and TRBJ2-7; TRBD1 matches at 8 bases. The TCR originated in a man aged 45-60 years with active COVID-19. The CDR3 DNA follows: TGTGCCAGCAGTGAATTCCCGGGACAGGTTAGCTCCTACGAGCAGTACTTC. Translated, it gives CASSEFPGQVSSYEQYF.